Presented here are 11 T cell receptor beta chains from one specimen sequenced in a study of blood T cell repertoires in COVID-19. Sequencing was performed with immunoSEQ multiplex PCR; in TCRdb, only in-frame clones are kept and a portion is missing. The profile shows over 200,000 clones, about 90% of them singletons. The sample consisted of peripheral blood. Receptor source: a woman in her 30s who had recovered from COVID-19.

This chain joins TRBV5-1 and TRBJ1-6; tentative D call: TRBD1 (5 bases). Trimming left V 2 bases short and J 5 bases short, with 8 bases between. The CDR3 extends over 14 amino acids. CDR1 is SGHRS, CDR2 YFSETQ, per germline. The CDR3 DNA reads as TGCGCCAGCAGCTTTGCCAGGGATAATTCACCCCTCCACTTT. Amino acid sequence: CASSFARDNSPLHF. The variable domain in full, with the rest retrieved from reference TRBV5-1 and TRBJ1-6, is KAGVTQTPRYLIKTRGQQVTLSCSPISGHRSVSWYQQTPGQGLQFLFEYFSETQRNKGNFPGRFSGRQFSNSRSEMNVSTLELGDSALYLCASSFARDNSPLHFGNGTRLTVT.

The J gene is TRBJ2-3, the V gene TRBV9, with D possibly TRBD2 on 6 matching bases. V was shortened by 4 bases and J by 5 bases, with 17 bases between the two germline ends. This CDR3 region has 15 residues. Germline V lookup: CDR1 SGDLS, CDR2 YYNGEE. Here the CDR3 DNA reads TGTGCCAGCAGCTCCCGGCGGGGCCGAGGAGATACGCAGTATTTT. Amino acids: CASSSRRGRGDTQYF.

This clone showed up just a few times. The rearrangement uses TRBV6-5 and TRBJ2-1; D gene unclear. The germline V gene has CDR1 MNHEY and CDR2 SVGAGI. The CDR3 has 11 amino acids. V lost 6 bases to trimming and J lost 10 bases, with 10 bases between them. The CDR3: CASRLLQEQFF. The CDR3, as DNA: TGTGCCAGCAGACTACTCCAGGAGCAGTTCTTC.

The J gene is TRBJ2-5, the V gene TRBV9; 9 bases line up with TRBD2. The CDR3 length is 17 residues. The J segment lost 5 bases and the V segment lost 0 bases, leaving 11 bases of the junction unmatched. Germline CDR1 SGDLS, CDR2 YYNGEE. In DNA form, the CDR3 reads TGTGCCAGCAGCGTAGGGATGCGGGGGGGCCCTCTGGAGACCCAGTACTTC. Translated, it gives CASSVGMRGGPLETQYF.

The chain recombines TRBV10-3 with TRBJ2-2, with 10 bases aligning to TRBD1. The V segment lost 8 bases and the J segment 4 bases; nucleotides outside the gene matches: 7. Germline V CDR1 and CDR2: ENHRY, SYGVKD. CDR3 length equals 15 residues. The CDR3 sequence: CAIDSGTGVTGELFF. In DNA, the CDR3 is TGTGCCATCGACTCCGGGACAGGGGTCACCGGGGAGCTGTTTTTT.

This sequence joins TRBV7-2 and TRBJ2-1, with TRBD2 as a possible D gene (5 bases). Per germline, CDR1 SGHTA and CDR2 FQGNSA. The CDR3 sequence is 13 residues long. The ends were cut back, 6 bases at V and 10 bases at J, with 16 bases in the middle. The CDR3 loop reads CASSYTRPGEQFF. In DNA, the CDR3 is TGTGCCAGCAGTTATACCCGCCCGGGGGAGCAGTTCTTC.

This CDR3 reads CASSPFGGDTGELFF. CDR3 sequence (DNA): TGTGCCAGCAGCCCGTTCGGGGGGGACACCGGGGAGCTGTTTTTT. This chain uses TRBV9 with TRBJ2-2; TRBD2 matches at 8 bases. J gave up 3 bases and V 4 bases, and 5 bases lay outside the gene matches. The CDR3 consists of 15 residues. The germline gives CDR1 SGDLS, CDR2 YYNGEE.

The chain has TRBV24-1 and TRBJ2-2, with 7 bases fitting TRBD1. V shed 2 bases, J shed 5 bases, and the junction held 4 bases outside the gene matches. Germline V gene data show CDR1 as KGHDR and CDR2 as SFDVKD. The CDR3 loop spans 15 amino acids. For the CDR3, the DNA is TGTGCCACCAGTGATTATGCAGGGGGAACCGGGGAGCTGTTTTTT. This sequence encodes CATSDYAGGTGELFF.

The rearrangement links TRBV6-5 to TRBJ2-3; possibly TRBD2 for D (5 bases). Trimming removed 8 bases from V and 14 bases from J, with 26 bases in between. The CDR3 consists of 14 residues. Germline V gene lookup returns CDR1 MNHEY and CDR2 SVGAGI. The DNA for the CDR3 is TGTGCCAGCTCCTTAGTTTTTGACGGGAACATTCGGTATTTT. Translation: CASSLVFDGNIRYF.

This clone showed up just once. This chain connects TRBV10-2 to TRBJ2-7; 12 nucleotides agree with TRBD2. The germline V gene has CDR1 WSHSY and CDR2 SAAADI. After removal of 6 bases from V and 0 bases from J, the junction contained 6 bases not matched to a gene. This CDR3 region has 16 residues. The CDR3 DNA reads TGCGCCAGCAGCGACGCACTAGCGGGGGGCTCCTACGAGCAGTACTTC. Residues: CASSDALAGGSYEQYF.

The V and J genes are TRBV7-9 and TRBJ1-4; TRBD1 agrees at 10 bases. V lost 6 bases, J lost 5 bases, and 6 bases stayed unmatched. The CDR3 runs to 15 residues. Germline V CDR1 and CDR2: SEHNR, FQNEAQ (reference sequence). The chain's CDR3 is CASRPPGQGNEKLFF. The CDR3 DNA reads as TGTGCCAGCAGGCCCCCGGGACAGGGGAATGAAAAACTGTTTTTT.